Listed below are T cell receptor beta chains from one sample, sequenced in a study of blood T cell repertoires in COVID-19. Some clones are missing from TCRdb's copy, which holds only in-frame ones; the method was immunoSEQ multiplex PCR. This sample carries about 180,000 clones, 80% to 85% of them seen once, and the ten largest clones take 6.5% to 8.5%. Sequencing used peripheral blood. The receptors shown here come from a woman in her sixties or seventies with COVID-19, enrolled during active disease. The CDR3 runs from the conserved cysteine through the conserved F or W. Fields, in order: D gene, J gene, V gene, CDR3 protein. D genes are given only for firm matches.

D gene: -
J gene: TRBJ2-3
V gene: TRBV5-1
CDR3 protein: CASSLGDSHWGDTQYF

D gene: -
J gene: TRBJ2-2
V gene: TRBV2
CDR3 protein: CASREDSNTGELFF

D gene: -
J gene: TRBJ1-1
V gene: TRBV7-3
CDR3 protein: CASSFSTRGDTEAFF

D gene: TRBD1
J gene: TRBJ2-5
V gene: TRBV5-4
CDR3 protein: CASSLGQVQETQYF

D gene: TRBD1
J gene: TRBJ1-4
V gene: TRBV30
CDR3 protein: CAWSVETGTEKLFF

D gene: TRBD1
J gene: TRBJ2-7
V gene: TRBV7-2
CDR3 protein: CASSLRDNRGPYEQYF

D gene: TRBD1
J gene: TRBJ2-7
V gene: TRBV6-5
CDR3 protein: CASRGTGTGYEQYF

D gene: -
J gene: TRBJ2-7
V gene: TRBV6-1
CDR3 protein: CASSAGLGGGPTSYEQYF

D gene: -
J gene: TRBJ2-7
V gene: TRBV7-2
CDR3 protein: CASSLVIRGYEQYF

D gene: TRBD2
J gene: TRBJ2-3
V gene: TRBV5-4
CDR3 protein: CASSERAGAADTQYF

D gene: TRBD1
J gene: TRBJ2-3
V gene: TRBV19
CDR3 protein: CASSIGPGQITDTQYF

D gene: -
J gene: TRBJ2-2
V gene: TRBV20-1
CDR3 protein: CSASLRGTGELFF

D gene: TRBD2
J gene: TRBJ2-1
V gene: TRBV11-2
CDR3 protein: CASSPSSGSKQFF

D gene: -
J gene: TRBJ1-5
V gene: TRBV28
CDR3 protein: CASSLYPGMGNQPQHF

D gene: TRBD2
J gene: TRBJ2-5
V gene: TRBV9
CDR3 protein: CASSALGGMGSGSLETQYF

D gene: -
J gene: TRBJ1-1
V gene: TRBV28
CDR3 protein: CASSPSPREAFF

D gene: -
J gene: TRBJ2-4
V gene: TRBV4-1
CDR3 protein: CASSPPTQNIQYF

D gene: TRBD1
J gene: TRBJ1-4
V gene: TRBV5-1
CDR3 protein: CASSVEPGQGNEKLFF

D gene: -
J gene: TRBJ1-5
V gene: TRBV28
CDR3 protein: CASSPRTRNQPQHF

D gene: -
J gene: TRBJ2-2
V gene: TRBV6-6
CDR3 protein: CAEATGRGDGELFF

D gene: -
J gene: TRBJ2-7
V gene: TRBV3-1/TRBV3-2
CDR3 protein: CASSQVLARDEQYF

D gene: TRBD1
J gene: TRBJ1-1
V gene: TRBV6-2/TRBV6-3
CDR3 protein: CASSYGQGAFF

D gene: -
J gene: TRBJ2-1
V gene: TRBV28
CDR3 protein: CASSSLIYEQFF

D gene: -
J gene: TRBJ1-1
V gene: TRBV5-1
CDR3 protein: CASSLGENTEAFF

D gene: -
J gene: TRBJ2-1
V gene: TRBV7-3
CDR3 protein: CASSPKTGANEQFF

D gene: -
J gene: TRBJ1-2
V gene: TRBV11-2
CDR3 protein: CASSEGSGVGYTF

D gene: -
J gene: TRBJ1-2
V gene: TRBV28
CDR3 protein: CASSGGGANYGYTF

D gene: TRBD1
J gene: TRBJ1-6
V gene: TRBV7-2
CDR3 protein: CASSFGTGGLGSPLHF

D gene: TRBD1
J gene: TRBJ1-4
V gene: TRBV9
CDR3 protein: CASSFGQGDEKLFF

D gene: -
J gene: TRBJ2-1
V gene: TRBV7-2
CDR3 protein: CASSLLQINEQFF

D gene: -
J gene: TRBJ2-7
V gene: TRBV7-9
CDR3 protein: CASSDQGLGQYF

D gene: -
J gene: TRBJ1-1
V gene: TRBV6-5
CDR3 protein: CASTKTPNTEAFF

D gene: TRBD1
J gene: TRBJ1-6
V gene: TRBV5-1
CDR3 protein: CASSPTGQGNSPLHF

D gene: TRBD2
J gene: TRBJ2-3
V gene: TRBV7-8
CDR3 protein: CASSYRAGATADTQYF

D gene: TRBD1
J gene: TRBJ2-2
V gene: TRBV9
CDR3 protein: CASSVRTGVTGELFF